A selection of T cell receptor beta chains follows, all from one sample in a study of blood T cells in healthy people across ages. TCRdb independently ran MiXCR on the 5' RACE reads; one entry per CDR3 protein. The table includes hundreds of thousands of distinct CDR3 sequences, 50% to 60% detected once. Sequenced material: blood. Receptors originate from a man between 60 and 70 years old in good health. Both conserved end residues are part of each CDR3. Each record gives: J gene, V gene, D gene, clone size, CDR3 DNA, CDR3 protein. D genes are given only for firm matches. Size tells how often a clone was seen (once, few, many) or the class of an expanded clone, and some rows leave it out.

j_call: TRBJ2-5; v_call: TRBV6-2/TRBV6-3; d_call: TRBD2; clone_size: -; cdr3_nt: TGTGCCAGCAGTATATTCGGGCGGGCTAGCGGGGATCCCCAAGAGACCCAGTACTTC; cdr3_aa: CASSIFGRASGDPQETQYF
j_call: TRBJ2-1; v_call: TRBV25-1; d_call: TRBD1; clone_size: -; cdr3_nt: TGTGCCAGCAGTGAATATGACAGGGGGGAACGGAATGAGCAGTTCTTC; cdr3_aa: CASSEYDRGERNEQFF
j_call: TRBJ2-1; v_call: TRBV12-3/TRBV12-4; d_call: -; clone_size: -; cdr3_nt: TGTGCCAGCAGTGTATCGGAGAGGTCTGAGCAGTTCTTC; cdr3_aa: CASSVSERSEQFF
j_call: TRBJ2-5; v_call: TRBV7-2; d_call: -; clone_size: few; cdr3_nt: TGTGCCAGCAGCGCCAGAGGCGGGATAGGAGAGACCCAGTACTTC; cdr3_aa: CASSARGGIGETQYF
j_call: TRBJ2-1; v_call: TRBV6-2/TRBV6-3; d_call: -; clone_size: -; cdr3_nt: TGTGCCAGCAGTAGGAATTATAGGGAGTCCAATGAGCAGTTCTTC; cdr3_aa: CASSRNYRESNEQFF
j_call: TRBJ2-1; v_call: TRBV6-2/TRBV6-3; d_call: TRBD2; clone_size: -; cdr3_nt: TGTGCCACATTCCCTAGCGGGGGTTACAATGAGCAGTTCTTC; cdr3_aa: CATFPSGGYNEQFF
j_call: TRBJ2-1; v_call: TRBV20-1; d_call: -; clone_size: -; cdr3_nt: TGCAGTGCGGTGGGGAATGAGCAGTTCTTC; cdr3_aa: CSAVGNEQFF
j_call: TRBJ1-2; v_call: TRBV2; d_call: -; clone_size: few; cdr3_nt: TGTGCCAGCGCCACAGAACACTATGGCTACACCTTC; cdr3_aa: CASATEHYGYTF
j_call: TRBJ2-1; v_call: TRBV20-1; d_call: TRBD2; clone_size: -; cdr3_nt: TGCAGTGCTCCCGGGACTAGCGGGAGACGCTCCTACGATGAGCAGTTCTTC; cdr3_aa: CSAPGTSGRRSYDEQFF
j_call: TRBJ2-3; v_call: TRBV10-3; d_call: TRBD1; clone_size: once; cdr3_nt: TGTGCCATCAGGGCCGGACAGGGCACAGATACGCAGTATTTT; cdr3_aa: CAIRAGQGTDTQYF
j_call: TRBJ2-7; v_call: TRBV10-3; d_call: -; clone_size: -; cdr3_nt: TGTGCCATCAGTGAGAGGATCTCCTACGAGCAGTACTTC; cdr3_aa: CAISERISYEQYF
j_call: TRBJ1-2; v_call: TRBV29-1; d_call: -; clone_size: many; cdr3_nt: TGCAGCACCGAGAGGGGGTCGCATGGCTACACCTTC; cdr3_aa: CSTERGSHGYTF
j_call: TRBJ2-6; v_call: TRBV3-1; d_call: -; clone_size: few; cdr3_nt: TGTGCCAGCAGCCAAGGATTCAGGGGCTCTGGGGCCAACGTCCTGACTTTC; cdr3_aa: CASSQGFRGSGANVLTF
j_call: TRBJ2-6; v_call: TRBV5-1; d_call: -; clone_size: few; cdr3_nt: TGCGCCAGCAGCTTGGCCATCCTTCCTATCCAGCCTGGGGCCAACGTCCTGACTTTC; cdr3_aa: CASSLAILPIQPGANVLTF
j_call: TRBJ2-5; v_call: TRBV7-2; d_call: TRBD1; clone_size: few; cdr3_nt: TGTGCCAGCAGCCCGGACAGGTTTAGGGAGCAGTACTTC; cdr3_aa: CASSPDRFREQYF
j_call: TRBJ2-7; v_call: TRBV27; d_call: TRBD2; clone_size: many; cdr3_nt: TGTGCCAGCAGTTGGACTAGCCGCTCCTACGAGCAGTACTTC; cdr3_aa: CASSWTSRSYEQYF
j_call: TRBJ2-3; v_call: TRBV2; d_call: -; clone_size: few; cdr3_nt: TGTGCCAGCAGTGAGACAGCGATGAACACAGATACGCAGTATTTT; cdr3_aa: CASSETAMNTDTQYF
j_call: TRBJ2-5; v_call: TRBV20-1; d_call: -; clone_size: -; cdr3_nt: TGCAGTGCTAGAGTTGTAGAGACCCAGTACTTC; cdr3_aa: CSARVVETQYF
j_call: TRBJ1-2; v_call: TRBV7-2; d_call: TRBD1; clone_size: -; cdr3_nt: TGTGCCAGCAGCTCACAGGGGAATGGTCACGGCTACACCTTC; cdr3_aa: CASSSQGNGHGYTF
j_call: TRBJ2-1; v_call: TRBV11-1; d_call: TRBD2; clone_size: -; cdr3_nt: TGTGCCAGCAGCTTAGGGACTAGCTCTAGCACCCAGTTCTTC; cdr3_aa: CASSLGTSSSTQFF
j_call: TRBJ2-1; v_call: TRBV7-2; d_call: TRBD1; clone_size: -; cdr3_nt: TGTGCCAGCAGCTTAGACGGGGACAGGGGAAATGAGCAGTTCTTC; cdr3_aa: CASSLDGDRGNEQFF
j_call: TRBJ2-5; v_call: TRBV18; d_call: -; clone_size: -; cdr3_nt: TGTGCCAGCTCACCAAGTCCTGAAGAGACCCAGTACTTC; cdr3_aa: CASSPSPEETQYF
j_call: TRBJ2-5; v_call: TRBV21-1; d_call: -; clone_size: -; cdr3_nt: TGTGCCAGCAGCCATAGGACAGACCAAGAGACCCAGTACTTC; cdr3_aa: CASSHRTDQETQYF
j_call: TRBJ2-5; v_call: TRBV7-2; d_call: -; clone_size: -; cdr3_nt: TGTGCCAGCAGCTTAGCCCGGCTTCAAGAGACCCAGTACTTC; cdr3_aa: CASSLARLQETQYF